Presented here are 9 T cell receptor beta chains from one specimen sequenced in a study of shared clonotypes between healthy human individuals. Repertoires were generated with immunoSEQ multiplex PCR, while TCRdb's copy carries only in-frame clones and drops some. The data show about 460,000 clones, roughly four fifths seen once. Sequenced: PBMCs. The receptors were sampled from a woman between 40 and 55 years old in good health. Some clones in this sample may be carry-over from other donors' samples.

DNA of the CDR3: TGTGCCAGCAGCGCCTATTCCGGGACTCGCCGAGACTACGAGCAGTACTTC. Translated: CASSAYSGTRRDYEQYF. The chain has TRBV9 and TRBJ2-7, with D possibly matching TRBD2 (6 bases). Trimming took 3 bases from V and 3 from J, leaving 22 bases between them. Germline values: CDR1 SGDLS, CDR2 YYNGEE. The CDR3 sequence is 17 residues long.

This clone appeared a single time. The genes are TRBV10-3 and TRBJ2-2; D possibly corresponds to TRBD1 (6 bases). The CDR3 runs 15 residues. CDR1 is ENHRY and CDR2 is SYGVKD in the germline V gene. The ends were cut back, 7 bases at V and 5 bases at J, with 17 bases in the middle. CDR3 nucleotide sequence: TGTGCCATCATGGCAGGGGCCTCGGGGACCGGGGAGCTGTTTTTT. Its protein is CAIMAGASGTGELFF.

The chain uses TRBV7-6 and TRBJ1-1, with D possibly matching TRBD1 (6 bases). V dropped 2 bases and J dropped 3 bases, with 13 bases sitting between them. The CDR3 sequence is 15 residues long. The germline V gene has CDR1 SGHVS and CDR2 FNYEAQ. The CDR3 DNA follows: TGTGCCAGCAGCTTAATGGGGGCTGGGTACACTGAAGCTTTCTTT. As protein: CASSLMGAGYTEAFF.

V and J are TRBV27 and TRBJ2-5, with D perhaps matching TRBD1 (5 bases). V was pared by 3 bases and J by 5 bases, with 13 bases between. The CDR3 consists of 14 residues. CDR1 is MNHEY, CDR2 SMNVEV, per germline (reference sequence). CDR3 sequence: CASSFGQQGETQYF. The CDR3 DNA reads TGTGCCAGCAGTTTTGGCCAGCAGGGTGAGACCCAGTACTTC.

The chain carries TRBV5-1 and TRBJ1-4; D call uncertain. The V gene's germline CDR1 is SGHRS and CDR2 YFSETQ. V was clipped by 7 bases and J by 7 bases, with 14 bases between them. The CDR3 totals 13 residues. In DNA form, the CDR3 reads TGCGCCAGCGCCCGGGATTTGGGTGAAAAACTGTTTTTT. Amino acid sequence: CASARDLGEKLFF.

This clone was recorded only once. The chain's CDR3 is CASSLKALTDTQYF. The CDR3 DNA reads TGTGCCAGCAGCCTCAAGGCCCTCACAGATACGCAGTATTTT. The chain carries TRBV7-3 and TRBJ2-3, with unresolved D. CDR1 and CDR2 from the germline V gene are SGHTA and FQGTGA. V was cut by 5 bases and J by 2 bases, with 11 bases left in between. There are 14 residues in the CDR3.

This clone was recorded at least ten times. CDR3 region: CASSLGLAGGNEQFF. CDR3 in DNA: TGTGCCAGCAGCTTGGGACTAGCGGGAGGGAATGAGCAGTTCTTC. V gene TRBV11-3 combines with J gene TRBJ2-1; TRBD2 agrees at 16 bases. From germline, CDR1 is SGHNT and CDR2 YENEEA. This CDR3 has 15 residues. Trimming took 3 bases from V and 7 from J; bases not matched to a gene: 0.

Regarding this clone: This probably arose from a read error, given a far larger clone one base away. CDR3 bases: TGTGCCAGCAGTGAGTTGTGGGATGCCTACGAGCAGCACTTC. This codes for CASSELWDAYEQHF. This chain joins TRBV2 and TRBJ2-5, with D uncertain. This CDR3 is 14 amino acids long. The germline V gene encodes CDR1 SNHLY and CDR2 FYNNEI.

The CDR3 nucleotides are TGCGCCAGCAGCTGGGGGGTAAGCTCCTACAATGAGCAGTTCTTC. Translation gives CASSWGVSSYNEQFF. The J gene is TRBJ2-1, the V gene TRBV5-1, with D tentatively TRBD2 (6 bases). Trimming left V 3 bases short and J 0 bases short, with 10 bases between. The CDR3 loop spans 15 amino acids. From germline, CDR1 is SGHRS and CDR2 YFSETQ.